One sample yielded the 30 T cell receptor beta chains listed below, sequenced in a study of beta chain features in type 1 diabetes listed by TCRdb under 2018. Library construction relied on the immunoSEQ multiplex PCR assay. The High Capacity cDNA Reverse Transcription Kit was used to reverse transcribe all of the isolated RNA, meaning that expressed TCRB transcripts were what got sequenced. TCRdb limited this immuneACCESS table to in-frame rearrangements with V and J called. A share of clones is missing; checked studies link under half to unresolved V genes, and the rest is unexplained. The sample includes hundreds of thousands of clones, with under 70% observed a single time. Of the sample, approximately 0.05% is held by the ten largest clones. The sequenced sample consisted of naive CD4+ T cells from blood. What the cell subset or site label conveys for this sample: true naive CD4+ T cells. The source of these receptors is a man aged 30-40 years in good health.

This chain links TRBV20-1 with TRBJ2-1; 7 positions agree with TRBD2. The ends lost 8 bases at V and 6 bases at J; junction bases unmatched: 4. Germline CDR1 DFQATT, CDR2 SNEGSKA (reference sequence). The length of the CDR3 is 11 residues. The chain's CDR3 is CSLASGNEQFF. Written as DNA, the CDR3 is TGCAGTCTTGCTAGCGGCAATGAGCAGTTCTTC.

This clone was observed a handful of times. The chain carries TRBV30 and TRBJ1-2; D unclear. The CDR3 length is 13 residues. Germline V lookup: CDR1 GTSNPN, CDR2 SVGIG (reference sequence). The V end was cut by 4 bases, the J end by 5 bases, with 14 bases between. CDR3 sequence reads: CAWKAGQTYGYTF. CDR3 bases: TGTGCCTGGAAAGCGGGCCAGACTTATGGCTACACCTTC.

This clone showed up just a few times. This rearrangement joins TRBV30 to TRBJ2-3; 7 nucleotides agree with TRBD2. CDR1 is GTSNPN, CDR2 SVGIG, per germline (reference sequence). The CDR3 covers 15 residues. J gave up 0 bases and V 2 bases, and 5 bases lay outside the gene matches. The CDR3 DNA follows: TGTGCCTGGAGTAGGCTAGCGGAGAGCACAGATACGCAGTATTTT. Protein: CAWSRLAESTDTQYF.

This chain joins TRBV29-1 and TRBJ2-5; D gene ambiguous. There are 13 residues in the CDR3. Trimming removed 4 bases from V and 1 base from J, with 10 bases in between. The V gene's germline CDR1 is SQVTM and CDR2 ANQGSEA. The CDR3 sequence: CSVVFYSQETQYF. The DNA of the CDR3 is TGCAGCGTTGTTTTTTACAGCCAAGAGACCCAGTACTTC.

This clone was recorded once. The chain is built from TRBV13 and TRBJ2-1; D unclear. Trimming took off 1 base at V and 8 bases at J, with 3 bases between the two ends. The germline V gene encodes CDR1 PRHDT and CDR2 FYEKMQ (reference sequence). The CDR3 extends over 11 amino acids. The CDR3 nucleotides are TGTGCCAGCAGCTTAGTCGATGAGCAGTTCTTC. Translation gives CASSLVDEQFF.

This clone was seen only a few times. J is TRBJ2-6 and V is TRBV30, with a possible D match to TRBD1 (6 bases). Germline CDR1 is GTSNPN and CDR2 is SVGIG (reference sequence). The CDR3 runs to 14 residues. V dropped 7 bases and J dropped 2 bases, with 12 bases sitting between them. The CDR3 spells CASKQGPGANVLTF. CDR3 nucleotide sequence: TGTGCCTCCAAACAGGGCCCTGGGGCCAACGTCCTGACTTTC.

This CDR3 reads CASRLYLSGELFF. The CDR3 DNA is TGTGCCAGCAGACTTTATCTATCCGGGGAGCTGTTTTTT. The rearrangement joins TRBV27 to TRBJ2-2, with D uncertain. Germline values: CDR1 MNHEY, CDR2 SMNVEV (reference sequence). This CDR3 region has 13 residues. V shed 6 bases and J shed 6 bases, with 11 bases lying between them.

This clone was counted once. This rearrangement joins TRBV5-1 to TRBJ1-2; D perhaps matches TRBD1 (6 bases). Germline CDR1 and CDR2: SGHRS and YFSETQ. V was shortened by 4 bases and J by 4 bases, with 14 bases between the two germline ends. This CDR3 is built from 14 residues. CDR3 residues: CASSPLSGAYGYTF. CDR3 bases: TGCGCCAGCAGCCCCCTCTCAGGGGCCTATGGCTACACCTTC.

The gene calls are TRBV7-2 and TRBJ2-5; the match to TRBD1 covers 10 bases. Per the germline V gene, CDR1 is SGHTA and CDR2 is FQGNSA. V was pared by 5 bases and J by 5 bases, with 11 bases of the junction left unmatched. The CDR3 contains 16 residues. The CDR3 DNA sequence: TGTGCCAGCAGCACGGGCGGGACAGGGGTATGGGAGACCCAGTACTTC. Protein sequence: CASSTGGTGVWETQYF. Looking up the rest from reference TRBV7-2 and TRBJ2-5 gives the full variable domain: GAGVSQSPSNKVTEKGKDVELRCDPISGHTALYWYRQSLGQGLEFLIYFQGNSAPDKSGLPSDRFSAERTGGSVSTLTIQRTQQEDSAVYLCASSTGGTGVWETQYFGPGTRLLVL.

The chain links TRBV9 to TRBJ2-1; 10 positions match TRBD1. Germline assignment: CDR1 SGDLS and CDR2 YYNGEE. V dropped 4 bases and J dropped 7; count of bases not matched to a gene: 5. The CDR3 spans 14 residues. The CDR3 region has the DNA TGTGCCAGCAGCCCTTGGACAGGGGGTAATGAGCAGTTCTTC. Translation gives CASSPWTGGNEQFF. Full variable domain (outside the CDR3, taken from reference TRBV9 and TRBJ2-1): DSGVTQTPKHLITATGQRVTLRCSPRSGDLSVYWYQQSLDQGLQFLIQYYNGEERAKGNILERFSAQQFPDLHSELNLSSLELGDSALYFCASSPWTGGNEQFFGPGTRLTVL.

This clone appeared a few times. The rearrangement uses TRBV30 and TRBJ2-1; D may be TRBD2 (6 bases). Germline V gene sequence: CDR1 GTSNPN, CDR2 SVGIG (reference sequence). The CDR3 is made up of 14 amino acids. Trimming took 5 bases from V and 5 from J, leaving 16 bases between them. CDR3 coding DNA: TGTGCCTGGGCTTCGGGGACTGCTAACAATGAGCAGTTCTTC. Translating gives CAWASGTANNEQFF.

The chain recombines TRBV5-1 with TRBJ2-7, with D tentatively TRBD1 (6 bases). The CDR3 has 14 residues. Germline CDR1 and CDR2: SGHRS and YFSETQ. V gave up 3 bases and J gave up 1 base, with 11 bases separating them. In DNA form, the CDR3 reads TGCGCCAGCAGCTCGGACAGCCTATCCTACGAGCAGTACTTC. As protein: CASSSDSLSYEQYF.

The genes are TRBV7-2 and TRBJ1-3; D remains ambiguous. This CDR3 region has 16 residues. Trimming took off 1 base at V and 0 bases at J, with 10 bases between the two ends. The germline gives CDR1 SGHTA, CDR2 FQGNSA. The CDR3 region is CASSLGPITSGNTIYF. CDR3 sequence (DNA): TGTGCCAGCAGCTTAGGTCCGATAACCTCTGGAAACACCATATATTTT. The full variable domain, rest sourced from reference TRBV7-2 and TRBJ1-3, is GAGVSQSPSNKVTEKGKDVELRCDPISGHTALYWYRQSLGQGLEFLIYFQGNSAPDKSGLPSDRFSAERTGGSVSTLTIQRTQQEDSAVYLCASSLGPITSGNTIYFGEGSWLTVV.

Details on this clone: Other nucleotide sequences in the sample specify the same CDR3. V and J are TRBV7-2 and TRBJ2-7, with D unresolved. The V and J ends lost 5 bases and 1 base respectively, with 3 bases between them. From germline, CDR1 is SGHTA and CDR2 FQGNSA. The CDR3 has 11 amino acids. CDR3 sequence reads: CASSASYEQYF. DNA of the CDR3: TGTGCCAGCAGCGCATCCTACGAGCAGTACTTC.

The V gene is TRBV6-6, the J gene TRBJ1-2; D is unresolved. V was cut by 6 bases and J by 1 base, with 6 bases left in between. Per germline, CDR1 MNHNY and CDR2 SVGAGI (reference sequence). The CDR3 contains 12 residues. CDR3 nucleotide sequence: TGTGCCAGCAGGGGAAATAACTATGGCTACACCTTC. This sequence encodes CASRGNNYGYTF.

A single count supports this clone. This chain connects TRBV7-9 to TRBJ2-5; TRBD2 matches 7 bases. The end of the DNA is better explained by TRBJ2-7, so the J call may be wrong. Germline CDR1 SEHNR, CDR2 FQNEAQ (reference sequence). The CDR3 has 13 residues. As DNA, the CDR3 is TGTGCCAGCAGCTTAGTGGGGACTAACGAGCAGTACTTC. This codes for CASSLVGTNEQYF.

The chain is built from TRBV7-2 and TRBJ2-1; 8 positions match TRBD2. The CDR3 contains 16 residues. Germline CDR1 reads SGHTA; CDR2 reads FQGNSA. Unmatched junction bases numbered 9, after V lost 5 bases and J lost 3 bases. The DNA for the CDR3 is TGTGCCAGCAGCCCCGCAGGTAGCGGGGTCTACAATGAGCAGTTCTTC. Amino acids: CASSPAGSGVYNEQFF.

This clone showed up just a few times. The chain recombines TRBV29-1 with TRBJ2-1, with D tentatively TRBD2 (6 bases). Germline loops: CDR1 SQVTM, CDR2 ANQGSEA. The CDR3 has 14 residues. Trimming shortened V by 8 bases and J by 0 bases, and 14 bases separated the two germline ends. The CDR3 loop is CSLLAGSSYNEQFF. The CDR3 bases are TGCAGCCTTCTCGCGGGGAGCTCCTACAATGAGCAGTTCTTC.

The V and J genes are TRBV29-1 and TRBJ2-7; a possible D gene is TRBD1 (6 bases). Trimming removed 0 bases at V and 0 bases at J, with 9 bases between. CDR3 size: 14 residues. Germline loops: CDR1 SQVTM, CDR2 ANQGSEA. The CDR3 protein is CSVEDTGSSYEQYF. CDR3 DNA: TGCAGCGTTGAAGACACAGGGAGCTCCTACGAGCAGTACTTC.

V is TRBV6-5 and J is TRBJ2-1, with 12 bases fitting TRBD2. Germline V CDR1 and CDR2: MNHEY, SVGAGI. The CDR3 sequence is 15 residues long. The trim removed 4 bases at V and 9 bases at J, leaving 7 bases unmatched. The CDR3 sequence: CASSSTSGSGVEQFF. The DNA of the CDR3 is TGTGCCAGCAGTTCGACTAGCGGGAGTGGCGTTGAGCAGTTCTTC.

This clone was detected once. The chain recombines TRBV7-6 with TRBJ2-1, with 13 bases that match TRBD2. Germline loops: CDR1 SGHVS, CDR2 FNYEAQ. This CDR3 has 16 amino acids. V lost 4 bases and J lost 7; bases outside the gene matches: 7. CDR3: CASSSPLAGGRNEQFF. The CDR3 nucleotides are TGTGCCAGCAGCTCCCCACTAGCGGGGGGGCGAAATGAGCAGTTCTTC.

V and J are TRBV19 and TRBJ2-6; D remains ambiguous. The V and J ends lost 3 bases and 4 bases respectively, with 13 bases between them. The germline V gene encodes CDR1 LNHDA and CDR2 SQIVND (reference sequence). This CDR3 has 16 amino acids. CDR3 sequence: CASSIPRSAGANVLTF. The CDR3 bases are TGTGCCAGTAGTATCCCCCGATCGGCGGGGGCCAACGTCCTGACTTTC.

The J gene is TRBJ2-7, the V gene TRBV4-3; TRBD1 matches at 7 bases. The CDR3 sequence is 16 residues long. Germline-derived CDR1 and CDR2 are LGHNA and YSLEER. Germline trimming cut 0 bases from V and 4 bases from J; bases unmatched to any gene: 9. The CDR3 reads CASSQEADREWYEQYF. In DNA, the CDR3 is TGCGCCAGCAGCCAAGAGGCCGACAGGGAATGGTACGAGCAGTACTTC.

The chain combines TRBV7-7 with TRBJ2-4; D may be TRBD2 (5 bases). Per the germline V gene, CDR1 is SSHAT and CDR2 is FNYEAQ (reference sequence). The CDR3 runs 16 residues. The ends were cut back, 4 bases at V and 3 bases at J, with 16 bases in the middle. CDR3 sequence (DNA): TGTGCCAGCAGCTCCTCCCGGACGGGAAACAAAAACATTCAGTACTTC. It yields the protein CASSSSRTGNKNIQYF. The full variable domain, in which reference TRBV7-7 and TRBJ2-4 provide the parts outside the CDR3, is GAGVSQSPRYKVTKRGQDVTLRCDPISSHATLYWYQQALGQGPEFLTYFNYEAQPDKSGLPSDRFSAERPEGSISTLTIQRTEQRDSAMYRCASSSSRTGNKNIQYFGAGTRLSVL.

This sequence joins TRBV5-6 and TRBJ2-3; tentative D call: TRBD1 (5 bases). This CDR3 comprises 14 residues. Trimming pared 2 bases from V and 2 bases from J, leaving 9 bases between. The V gene's germline CDR1 is SGHDT and CDR2 YYEEEE. The CDR3 sequence is CASSFLTVTDTQYF. CDR3 in DNA: TGTGCCAGCAGCTTCTTGACAGTCACAGATACGCAGTATTTT.

This chain uses TRBV13 with TRBJ2-3, with TRBD2 identical over 10 bases. Germline CDR1 PRHDT, CDR2 FYEKMQ (reference sequence). CDR3 length equals 16 residues. V lost 6 bases and J lost 8; bases outside the gene matches: 14. CDR3 sequence: CASRRTLAGLRGTQYF. CDR3 sequence (DNA): TGTGCCAGCAGACGGACACTAGCGGGGTTAAGGGGTACGCAGTATTTT.

The sample holds a few counts of this clone. The CDR3 DNA is TGTGCCAGCAGTCGTGGAGGGGACGCCAAAAACATTCAGTACTTC. It yields the protein CASSRGGDAKNIQYF. The chain joins TRBV6-5 to TRBJ2-4; possible D gene TRBD2, 6 bases. This CDR3 has 15 amino acids. The V gene's germline CDR1 is MNHEY and CDR2 SVGAGI. Trimming pared 5 bases from V and 1 base from J, leaving 12 bases between.

The V call is TRBV2, the J call TRBJ2-1, with a possible D match to TRBD1 (5 bases). The CDR3 runs 12 residues. Looked up from germline, CDR1 is SNHLY and CDR2 is FYNNEI. V was pared by 2 bases and J by 11 bases, with 10 bases between. The CDR3 sequence: CASSELSGKQFF. DNA for the CDR3: TGTGCCAGCAGTGAATTGTCAGGGAAGCAGTTCTTC.

The sample holds one count of this clone. This sequence joins TRBV27 and TRBJ2-1, with 14 nucleotides matching TRBD2. V gave up 6 bases and J gave up 3 bases; unmatched junction bases: 16. The CDR3 covers 20 residues. The germline V gene has CDR1 MNHEY and CDR2 SMNVEV (reference sequence). The CDR3 nucleotides are TGTGCCAGCAGCACTATCGGGACTAGCGGGAGATTAAGACGCTACAATGAGCAGTTCTTC. Residues: CASSTIGTSGRLRRYNEQFF.

This clone was seen a few times. V and J are TRBV29-1 and TRBJ2-1; D unresolved. The CDR3 has 14 residues. The ends were cut back, 6 bases at V and 6 bases at J, with 18 bases in the middle. CDR1 and CDR2 from the germline V gene are SQVTM and ANQGSEA. The CDR3 region has the DNA TGCAGCGTCCCCACTGTGCCCCGCAGCAATGAGCAGTTCTTC. This translates into CSVPTVPRSNEQFF.